This TCR beta chain was identified in a study of blood T cell repertoires in COVID-19. Sequencing used immunoSEQ multiplex PCR; TCRdb keeps in-frame clones, though not all of them. The top ten hold 1.8% of the sample, which has about 480,000 clones, 85% to 90% seen once. The V segment lost 4 bases and the J segment 3 bases; nucleotides outside the gene matches: 7. The CDR3 has 16 amino acids. Germline lookup yields CDR1 SGHNT and CDR2 YENEEA. Sequenced sample: PBMCs or T cells enriched from blood (not recorded which). V gene TRBV11-3 combines with J gene TRBJ2-2, with TRBD2 identical over 8 bases. The sequence derives from a woman aged 40 to 49 who had recovered from COVID-19. CDR3 sequence: CASSWSGTRDTGELFF. The CDR3 DNA is TGTGCCAGCAGCTGGTCCGGGACTAGGGACACCGGGGAGCTGTTTTTT.